These 15 T cell receptor beta chains were sequenced from one sample in a study of shared clonotypes between healthy human individuals. CD45RO-negative, CCR7-positively selected cells formed the naive CD8 fraction, excluding terminally differentiated effector memory CD45RA+ cells. TCRdb keeps only in-frame clones here, not all; method: immunoSEQ multiplex PCR. The table has approximately 2,200,000 clones, around 93% seen once. The sequencing input was naive CD8+ T cells from PBMCs. These TCRs come from a young man in good health. Some clones in this sample may be carry-over from other donors' samples.

A remark on this clone: The sample carries other DNA sequences with the same CDR3. The J gene is TRBJ2-3, the V gene TRBV27; no definite D call. Trimming removed 2 bases from V and 0 bases from J, with 6 bases in between. The germline V gene has CDR1 MNHEY and CDR2 SMNVEV (reference sequence). The CDR3 spans 14 residues. The CDR3 DNA sequence: TGTGCCAGCAGTTTACAGTATAGCACAGATACGCAGTATTTT. Translating it yields CASSLQYSTDTQYF.

The chain is built from TRBV27 and TRBJ2-7; D possibly corresponds to TRBD1 (6 bases). From germline, CDR1 is MNHEY and CDR2 SMNVEV (reference sequence). Trimming left V 6 bases short and J 2 bases short, with 14 bases between. The length of the CDR3 is 14 residues. The chain's CDR3 is CASRYLQGPYEQYF. The CDR3 bases are TGTGCCAGCAGATACCTACAGGGTCCCTACGAGCAGTACTTC.

The chain recombines TRBV29-1 with TRBJ2-7; TRBD1 agrees at 7 bases. Germline CDR1 and CDR2: SQVTM and ANQGSEA. V shed 3 bases and J 0 bases; nucleotides not matched to a gene: 8. There are 15 residues in the CDR3. In nucleotides, the CDR3 is TGCAGCGTTGAGACAGGGAGAGACATCTCCTACGAGCAGTACTTC. It encodes CSVETGRDISYEQYF.

The chain couples TRBV7-8 to TRBJ1-5, with 7 bases aligning to TRBD1. The germline CDR1 and CDR2 sequences are SGHVS and FQNEAQ. The V and J ends lost 5 bases and 2 bases, in that order; junction bases with no gene match: 12. The CDR3 has 17 residues. CDR3 in DNA: TGTGCCAGCAGCCAACTCCAACAGGGGCCAGGCAATCAGCCCCAGCATTTT. Translation gives CASSQLQQGPGNQPQHF.

The chain has TRBV27 and TRBJ2-7, with 7 bases identical to TRBD2. Germline CDR1 is MNHEY and CDR2 is SMNVEV (reference sequence). The trim removed 1 base at V and 6 bases at J, leaving 15 bases unmatched. CDR3 size: 17 residues. CDR3 bases: TGTGCCAGCAGTTTATTGGGGGGGAGGGGTCCTAGCGGCGAGCAGTACTTC. Its translation: CASSLLGGRGPSGEQYF.

This chain links TRBV7-6 with TRBJ2-7; no firm D call. The CDR3 runs 12 residues. CDR1 is SGHVS and CDR2 is FNYEAQ in the germline V gene. Deletions cut 5 bases from V and 6 bases from J, with 11 bases between. The CDR3 coding sequence is TGTGCCAGCAGCCCAGTGGGGTCCGAGCAGTACTTC. Amino acids: CASSPVGSEQYF.

The CDR3 DNA follows: TGTGCCAGCTCACCACGAGCTTCGATTTTAGGGACAGGGAACGAGCAGTACTTC. Translated: CASSPRASILGTGNEQYF. V is TRBV18 and J is TRBJ2-7; 9 positions match TRBD1. This CDR3 contains 18 residues. After removal of 1 base from V and 5 bases from J, the junction contained 15 bases not matched to a gene. Per germline, CDR1 KGHSH and CDR2 LQKENI.

This chain uses TRBV9 with TRBJ1-4, with 11 bases fitting TRBD1. The CDR3 sequence is 16 residues long. V was pared by 4 bases and J by 6 bases, with 8 bases of the junction left unmatched. Germline V gene data show CDR1 as SGDLS and CDR2 as YYNGEE. Here the CDR3 reads CASSTRTGGTYEKLFF. DNA for the CDR3: TGTGCCAGCAGCACGCGGACAGGGGGCACGTATGAAAAACTGTTTTTT.

The V call is TRBV7-8, the J call TRBJ1-3, with no clear D. The V and J ends lost 3 bases and 0 bases respectively, with 12 bases between them. This CDR3 spans 16 amino acids. From germline, CDR1 is SGHVS and CDR2 FQNEAQ. DNA of the CDR3: TGTGCCAGCAGCTTGGGAGTGCGGGGCTCTGGAAACACCATATATTTT. Protein: CASSLGVRGSGNTIYF.

The V and J genes are TRBV28 and TRBJ2-1; D is ambiguous. The CDR3 sequence is 12 residues long. The V and J ends lost 6 bases and 11 bases respectively, with 14 bases between them. Germline V gene sequence: CDR1 MDHEN, CDR2 SYDVKM. The CDR3: CASSPLKGKQFF. The CDR3 DNA follows: TGTGCCAGCAGCCCTCTCAAGGGTAAGCAGTTCTTC.

This chain connects TRBV27 to TRBJ1-1, with TRBD1 matching 9 bases. Germline V lookup: CDR1 MNHEY, CDR2 SMNVEV (reference sequence). The CDR3 runs to 16 residues. The V segment lost 1 base and the J segment 7 bases; nucleotides outside the gene matches: 10. In nucleotides, the CDR3 is TGTGCCAGCAGTTTATACCCGGGACAGGGTCTGGGTGAAGCTTTCTTT. This codes for CASSLYPGQGLGEAFF.

The J gene is TRBJ2-5, the V gene TRBV10-2; D gene ambiguous. CDR1 and CDR2 (germline): WSHSY, SAAADI. The V gene lost 2 bases and the J gene lost 5 bases, with 18 bases spanning the gap. This CDR3 has 16 residues. The CDR3 DNA is TGCGCCAGCAGTGAGAGCGTCAATTGGATTAAGGAGACCCAGTACTTC. It translates to CASSESVNWIKETQYF.

The table lists this clone with a count of one. This sequence joins TRBV6-1 and TRBJ2-3, with 11 positions matching TRBD2. CDR1 and CDR2 from the germline V gene are MNHNS and SASEGT. This CDR3 is built from 17 residues. The trim removed 3 bases at V and 2 bases at J, leaving 7 bases unmatched. Here the CDR3 DNA reads TGTGCCAGCAGTGACGGGGGACTAGCGGAGGCCACAGATACGCAGTATTTT. Encoded protein: CASSDGGLAEATDTQYF.

The chain couples TRBV2 to TRBJ1-4, with D unclear. The V gene lost 4 bases and the J gene lost 7 bases, with 10 bases spanning the gap. Germline loops: CDR1 SNHLY, CDR2 FYNNEI. This CDR3 is built from 13 residues. The CDR3 spells CASSVKGVEKLFF. The CDR3 DNA reads as TGTGCCAGCAGTGTCAAGGGTGTTGAAAAACTGTTTTTT.

J is TRBJ2-1 and V is TRBV28; 7 nucleotides align to TRBD2. J was trimmed by 1 base and V by 5 bases; bases with no gene match: 2. The CDR3 spans 14 residues. Germline lookup yields CDR1 MDHEN and CDR2 SYDVKM. The CDR3 reads CASSLAVSYNEQFF. CDR3 sequence (DNA): TGTGCCAGCAGTCTAGCGGTATCCTACAATGAGCAGTTCTTC.